The rows below give T cell receptor beta chains drawn from one sample of a study of blood T cell repertoires in COVID-19. The assay was immunoSEQ multiplex PCR, and TCRdb's table has in-frame clones only and misses some. The sample holds about 220,000 clones, 84% seen once. Sequences were obtained from PBMCs or T cells enriched from blood (not recorded which). These receptors originate from a woman in her 40s who had recovered from COVID-19. Each CDR3 is given with its conserved first and last residue. The D gene is left open where the match is weak. Size is omitted from some rows. Given values are once, few, many or a class for expanded clones.

d_gene	v_gene	j_gene	abundance	CDR3aa	CDR3nt
NA	TRBV27	TRBJ2-7	NA	CASSFRERHEQYF	TGTGCCAGCAGTTTCCGGGAGCGACACGAGCAGTACTTC
NA	TRBV2	TRBJ2-5	few	CASRSELQETQYF	TGTGCCAGCAGGAGTGAACTTCAAGAGACCCAGTACTTC
TRBD2	TRBV2	TRBJ2-5	NA	CASRETSVQETQYF	TGTGCCAGCAGGGAAACTAGCGTCCAAGAGACCCAGTACTTC
NA	TRBV28	TRBJ1-4	NA	CASSLFRVATNEKLFF	TGTGCCAGCAGTTTATTCAGGGTTGCAACTAATGAAAAACTGTTTTTT
TRBD2	TRBV9	TRBJ2-1	NA	CASSASGTSGNNEQFF	TGTGCCAGCAGCGCTTCCGGGACTAGCGGAAACAATGAGCAGTTCTTC
TRBD1	TRBV3-1/TRBV3-2	TRBJ1-4	NA	CASSRGQLEEKLFF	TGTGCCAGCAGCAGGGGGCAGCTTGAAGAAAAACTGTTTTTT
NA	TRBV3-1/TRBV3-2	TRBJ2-3	NA	CASSQGEGDTQYF	TGTGCCAGCAGCCAAGGTGAGGGAGATACGCAGTATTTT
TRBD2	TRBV5-1	TRBJ2-3	NA	CASSSSGSGDTQYF	TGCGCCAGCAGCTCTAGCGGGAGCGGAGATACGCAGTATTTT
NA	TRBV7-8	TRBJ1-1	NA	CASSATRTAEAFF	TGTGCCAGCAGCGCAACCCGGACAGCTGAAGCTTTCTTT
NA	TRBV19	TRBJ2-2	NA	CASSINRDTGELFF	TGTGCCAGTAGTATTAACAGGGACACCGGGGAGCTGTTTTTT
NA	TRBV6-1	TRBJ2-2	once	CASSEFIRGIGELFF	TGTGCCAGCAGTGAATTTATCAGGGGAATCGGGGAGCTGTTTTTT
NA	TRBV7-2	TRBJ1-1	NA	CASSLNRYTEAFF	TGTGCCAGCAGCTTGAACCGGTACACTGAAGCTTTCTTT
TRBD1	TRBV29-1	TRBJ2-1	NA	CSVRDRGHNEQFF	TGCAGCGTTCGGGACAGGGGGCACAATGAGCAGTTCTTC
TRBD1	TRBV9	TRBJ1-1	NA	CASSVDGQGNTEAFF	TGTGCCAGCAGCGTAGACGGACAGGGGAACACTGAAGCTTTCTTT
NA	TRBV7-3	TRBJ1-2	NA	CASSLTANSFQANYGYTF	TGTGCCAGCAGCTTAACCGCAAACAGTTTCCAAGCTAACTATGGCTACACCTTC
TRBD1	TRBV14	TRBJ2-7	NA	CASSESGQGAYEQYF	TGTGCCAGCAGCGAATCGGGACAGGGAGCCTACGAGCAGTACTTC
NA	TRBV30	TRBJ2-7	NA	CAWSPGLAPHEQYF	TGTGCCTGGAGTCCAGGTCTAGCTCCCCACGAGCAGTACTTC
NA	TRBV7-3	TRBJ1-1	NA	CASSLQVNTEAFF	TGTGCCAGCAGCTTACAGGTGAACACTGAAGCTTTCTTT
TRBD1	TRBV9	TRBJ1-1	NA	CASSGGQGVSMNTEAFF	TGTGCCAGCAGCGGGGGACAGGGGGTATCCATGAACACTGAAGCTTTCTTT
NA	TRBV14	TRBJ2-2	NA	CASSPMARVGTGELFF	TGTGCCAGCAGCCCCATGGCCAGGGTTGGTACCGGGGAGCTGTTTTTT